One and the same sample provided the 30 T cell receptor beta chains below, sequenced in a study of blood T cell repertoires in COVID-19. Here immunoSEQ multiplex PCR was the method, and the copy in TCRdb shows in-frame clones only, minus some. The sample has tens of thousands of clones, roughly 86% seen once. Sequencing was carried out using peripheral blood. All receptors come from a man aged 45-65 years in a cohort sampled during active COVID-19.

The chain carries TRBV5-1 and TRBJ1-6; a weak D match, TRBD1 (6 bases). The germline V gene has CDR1 SGHRS and CDR2 YFSETQ. CDR3 length: 16 amino acids. Trimming left V 3 bases short and J 9 bases short, with 19 bases between. CDR3 loop: CASSSDPTGMGSPLHF. The CDR3, as DNA: TGCGCCAGCAGCTCGGACCCCACAGGGATGGGTTCACCCCTCCACTTT. Complete variable domain (other parts from reference TRBV5-1 and TRBJ1-6): KAGVTQTPRYLIKTRGQQVTLSCSPISGHRSVSWYQQTPGQGLQFLFEYFSETQRNKGNFPGRFSGRQFSNSRSEMNVSTLELGDSALYLCASSSDPTGMGSPLHFGNGTRLTVT.

This chain joins TRBV4-1 and TRBJ2-3; 9 nucleotides match TRBD2. The V gene end was trimmed by 2 bases and the J gene end by 0 bases; junction bases not matched to a gene: 3. The CDR3 extends over 16 amino acids. Germline V lookup: CDR1 MGHRA, CDR2 YSYEKL. CDR3 coding DNA: TGCGCCAGCAGCCAATCTAGCGGGGCTAGCACAGATACGCAGTATTTT. Protein: CASSQSSGASTDTQYF.

The chain employs TRBV4-1 and TRBJ2-7; D is possibly TRBD1 (5 bases). Trimming cost V 3 bases and J 3 bases, with 9 bases left between them. The CDR3 covers 13 residues. Germline CDR1 MGHRA, CDR2 YSYEKL. As DNA, the CDR3 is TGCGCCAGCAGCCACGACAGAGACTACGAGCAGTACTTC. Protein: CASSHDRDYEQYF.

V is TRBV19 and J is TRBJ2-3; 12 nucleotides align to TRBD2. CDR1 LNHDA and CDR2 SQIVND come from the germline V gene (reference sequence). The junction had 4 bases not matched to a gene; V was cut back by 5 bases and J by 1 base. The CDR3 runs 16 residues. The CDR3 loop is CASSSWTSGGTDTQYF. CDR3 DNA sequence: TGTGCCAGTAGTTCCTGGACTAGCGGGGGCACAGATACGCAGTATTTT.

The chain joins TRBV6-1 to TRBJ2-2; 10 bases align to TRBD2. The CDR3 runs to 15 residues. Germline CDR1 MNHNS, CDR2 SASEGT. V shed 4 bases and J 4 bases; nucleotides not matched to a gene: 3. The CDR3 sequence is CASSGAGGPTGELFF. The CDR3 DNA sequence: TGTGCCAGCAGTGGAGCGGGGGGGCCCACCGGGGAGCTGTTTTTT.

The chain couples TRBV4-1 to TRBJ1-3, with TRBD1 matching 8 bases. Trimming took 9 bases from V and 0 from J; bases not matched to a gene: 7. From germline, CDR1 is MGHRA and CDR2 YSYEKL. CDR3 length equals 15 residues. Written as DNA, the CDR3 is TGCGCCAGTATTACCGGGACAGGCTCTGGAAACACCATATATTTT. Translation: CASITGTGSGNTIYF.

The V call is TRBV19, the J call TRBJ2-1, with D possibly matching TRBD1 (5 bases). Looked up from germline, CDR1 is LNHDA and CDR2 is SQIVND (reference sequence). V was shortened by 9 bases and J by 4 bases, with 13 bases between the two germline ends. CDR3 length: 13 residues. The CDR3, as DNA: TGTGCCAGCGCCTTGGACAAGTACAATGAGCAGTTCTTC. It translates to CASALDKYNEQFF.

V gene TRBV7-5 combines with J gene TRBJ1-5; the DNA was not used to check the table's D call, TRBD1. TRBV7-5 has pseudogene status. This CDR3 region has 16 residues. The CDR3 protein is CARSCSGTEADQPQHF. The CDR3 nucleotides read TGTGCCAGAAGCTGCTCCGGGACAGAGGCGGATCAGCCCCAGCATTTT.

The V call is TRBV11-2, the J call TRBJ2-1, with a weak D call TRBD2 (5 bases). This CDR3 spans 12 amino acids. The germline V gene encodes CDR1 SGHAT and CDR2 FQNNGV. V shed 2 bases and J shed 10 bases, with 9 bases lying between them. The CDR3 region has the DNA TGTGCCAGCAGCTTACTAGCAAGCGAGCAGTTCTTC. Protein sequence: CASSLLASEQFF.

The V and J genes are TRBV4-3 and TRBJ2-1; 8 positions agree with TRBD2. J gave up 4 bases and V 3 bases, and 5 bases lay outside the gene matches. Germline V gene lookup returns CDR1 LGHNA and CDR2 YSLEER. The CDR3 is made up of 15 amino acids. The DNA for the CDR3 is TGCGCCAGCAGCCATAGAGCGGGGGAGTACAATGAGCAGTTCTTC. This encodes CASSHRAGEYNEQFF.

The J gene is TRBJ2-3, the V gene TRBV6-5; tentative D call: TRBD2 (6 bases). Germline V gene lookup returns CDR1 MNHEY and CDR2 SVGAGI. The CDR3 loop spans 16 amino acids. The V and J ends lost 4 bases and 6 bases respectively, with 20 bases between them. CDR3 DNA sequence: TGTGCCAGCAGTTTTCCCATACTAGCTGTGGGGGATACGCAGTATTTT. The encoded protein is CASSFPILAVGDTQYF.

This chain connects TRBV30 to TRBJ2-7; 7 bases align to TRBD1. This CDR3 has 14 amino acids. Germline CDR1 and CDR2: GTSNPN and SVGIG (reference sequence). The V segment lost 5 bases and the J segment 4 bases; nucleotides outside the gene matches: 11. The CDR3 protein is CAWGAPGQRYEQYV. In DNA, the CDR3 is TGTGCCTGGGGAGCACCGGGACAGAGGTACGAGCAGTACGTC.

This chain connects TRBV12-3 or TRBV12-4 to TRBJ1-5; the match to TRBD1 covers 8 bases. V gave up 7 bases and J gave up 3 bases; unmatched junction bases: 2. The CDR3 totals 13 residues. In DNA, the CDR3 is TGTGCCAGCACCAGGGGGCTCAATCAGCCCCAGCATTTT. This sequence encodes CASTRGLNQPQHF.

The V and J genes are TRBV9 and TRBJ2-3; 10 nucleotides line up with TRBD2. Germline lookup yields CDR1 SGDLS and CDR2 YYNGEE. This CDR3 is 17 amino acids long. V shed 4 bases and J 2 bases; nucleotides not matched to a gene: 10. The CDR3 protein is CASSPWGSGGITDTQYF. The CDR3, as DNA: TGTGCCAGCAGCCCCTGGGGTAGCGGGGGGATCACAGATACGCAGTATTTT.

Here the CDR3 reads CASSLRKGANEQFF. The CDR3 nucleotides read TGTGCCAGCAGCTTGAGGAAGGGGGCCAATGAGCAGTTCTTC. V gene TRBV2 combines with J gene TRBJ2-1, with 7 bases identical to TRBD1. This CDR3 spans 14 amino acids. In germline, CDR1 is SNHLY, CDR2 FYNNEI. Trimming took 6 bases from V and 6 from J; bases not matched to a gene: 8. Full variable domain (outside the CDR3, taken from reference TRBV2 and TRBJ2-1): EPEVTQTPSHQVTQMGQEVILRCVPISNHLYFYWYRQILGQKVEFLVSFYNNEISEKSEIFDDQFSVERPDGSNFTLKIRSTKLEDSAMYFCASSLRKGANEQFFGPGTRLTVL.

The chain couples TRBV13 to TRBJ2-7, with 8 bases fitting TRBD2. From germline, CDR1 is PRHDT and CDR2 FYEKMQ (reference sequence). With V trimmed by 4 bases and J by 7 bases, 15 bases remained unmatched. This CDR3 comprises 16 residues. CDR3 region: CASSSLGGGGPGEQYF. The CDR3 DNA reads TGTGCCAGCAGCTCCCTCGGGGGCGGGGGGCCGGGGGAGCAGTACTTC.

V gene TRBV7-9 combines with J gene TRBJ1-1; 7 bases are shared with TRBD1. Looked up from germline, CDR1 is SEHNR and CDR2 is FQNEAQ (reference sequence). This CDR3 comprises 13 residues. V gave up 11 bases and J gave up 3 bases; unmatched junction bases: 9. The CDR3: CAWTRGTDTEAFF. The DNA for the CDR3 is TGTGCCTGGACAAGGGGGACAGACACTGAAGCTTTCTTT.

The genes are TRBV13 and TRBJ2-2, with TRBD1 matching 8 bases. CDR3 size: 15 residues. Germline values: CDR1 PRHDT, CDR2 FYEKMQ (reference sequence). Losses at the gene ends were 3 bases for V and 6 bases for J; bases not matched to a gene: 6. DNA of the CDR3: TGTGCCAGCAGCTTGGGGCAGGGGGCCGCCGGGGAGCTGTTTTTT. Translated: CASSLGQGAAGELFF.

The rearrangement joins TRBV13 to TRBJ2-3; weak D call: TRBD2 (5 bases). With 5 bases removed from V and 1 base from J, the gap between germline ends came to 7 bases. The germline V gene has CDR1 PRHDT and CDR2 FYEKMQ (reference sequence). The CDR3 runs 13 residues. The CDR3 sequence is CASSLGGTDTQYF. The CDR3 DNA is TGTGCCAGCAGCCTCGGGGGCACAGATACGCAGTATTTT.

The V and J genes are TRBV6-5 and TRBJ1-1, with 7 bases aligning to TRBD1. The CDR3 extends over 14 amino acids. CDR1 and CDR2 from the germline V gene are MNHEY and SVGAGI. Trimming at V came to 6 bases and at J to 4 bases, leaving 8 bases not matched to a gene. CDR3 bases: TGTGCCAGCAGCCGCAGGGGGATGGGCACTGAAGCTTTCTTT. Residues: CASSRRGMGTEAFF.

This chain uses TRBV6-5 with TRBJ1-2, with a possible D match to TRBD1 (6 bases). V lost 5 bases and J lost 4, with 17 bases in between. The CDR3 is 15 residues long. Germline V gene data show CDR1 as MNHEY and CDR2 as SVGAGI. As DNA, the CDR3 is TGTGCCAGCAGTCCGGGCAGGGGCGCTTCCTATGGCTACACCTTC. This encodes CASSPGRGASYGYTF.

This sequence joins TRBV5-4 and TRBJ2-4; 12 bases align to TRBD2. The V and J ends lost 5 bases and 0 bases, in that order; junction bases with no gene match: 9. The CDR3 loop spans 18 amino acids. Germline CDR1 reads SGHNT; CDR2 reads YYREEE (reference sequence). The DNA for the CDR3 is TGTGCCAGCAGTTCTGGACTAGCGGGATCCCAAGCCAAAAACATTCAGTACTTC. Protein product: CASSSGLAGSQAKNIQYF.

The V gene is TRBV4-3, the J gene TRBJ2-5, with D perhaps TRBD2 (7 bases). Germline assignment: CDR1 LGHNA and CDR2 YSLEER. V was trimmed by 3 bases and J by 1 base, leaving 9 bases between them. CDR3 length: 14 residues. The CDR3 loop is CASSHRGAQETQYF. The CDR3 DNA reads as TGCGCCAGCAGCCACCGGGGGGCCCAAGAGACCCAGTACTTC.

The V gene is TRBV1, the J gene TRBJ2-7; the table's D gene call, TRBD2, was not cross checked with the DNA. TRBV1 is a documented pseudogene. CDR3 length: 13 amino acids. The CDR3 DNA reads as TGCACCAGCAGCCAAGATCTAGGTTTCGAGCAGTACGTC. Amino acid sequence: CTSSQDLGFEQYV.

For the CDR3, the DNA is TGCGCCAGCAGCCAAAGAGACAGGGAACAAGATACGCAGTATTTT. This encodes CASSQRDREQDTQYF. V usage is TRBV4-1 and J usage is TRBJ2-3; 7 bases are a match to TRBD1. V was pared by 2 bases and J by 5 bases, with 7 bases of the junction left unmatched. The CDR3 has 15 amino acids. Germline CDR1 and CDR2: MGHRA and YSYEKL.

The chain has TRBV5-6 and TRBJ2-5; D possibly corresponds to TRBD2 (6 bases). CDR1 SGHDT and CDR2 YYEEEE come from the germline V gene. V was pared by 0 bases and J by 1 base, with 10 bases between. The CDR3 totals 15 residues. CDR3 amino acids: CASSLGPGAQETQYF. CDR3 bases: TGTGCCAGCAGCTTGGGGCCGGGAGCCCAAGAGACCCAGTACTTC.

The V and J genes are TRBV12-5 and TRBJ2-1; D remains ambiguous. The germline gives CDR1 LGHNT, CDR2 FRNRAP. The CDR3 has 12 residues. Trimming took off 3 bases at V and 9 bases at J, with 9 bases between the two ends. CDR3 loop: CASGFGNSEQFF. In DNA form, the CDR3 reads TGTGCTAGTGGTTTTGGTAACAGTGAGCAGTTCTTC.

The rearrangement uses TRBV2 and TRBJ2-7, with 8 bases aligning to TRBD2. Germline V gene sequence: CDR1 SNHLY, CDR2 FYNNEI. The CDR3 is 15 amino acids. V trimming: 3 bases; J trimming: 1 base; junction bases outside the gene matches: 5. For the CDR3, the DNA is TGTGCCAGCAGTGAGTTGGGACTAGGTTCCTACGAGCAGTACGTC. Amino acids: CASSELGLGSYEQYV.

DNA for the CDR3: TGTGCCAGCACAGGGGGCAAGCTTCTTTCTGGAAACACCATATATTTT. Protein product: CASTGGKLLSGNTIYF. J is TRBJ1-3 and V is TRBV10-3, with 9 bases fitting TRBD1. Germline trimming cut 10 bases from V and 1 base from J; bases unmatched to any gene: 11. Germline V CDR1 and CDR2: ENHRY, SYGVKD. The CDR3 runs 16 residues.

This clone occurred once. This chain joins TRBV7-9 and TRBJ1-1; D gene uncertain. V dropped 5 bases and J dropped 0 bases, with 16 bases sitting between them. The CDR3 has 16 amino acids. Germline values: CDR1 SEHNR, CDR2 FQNEAQ (reference sequence). In nucleotides, the CDR3 is TGTGCCAGCAGCCCTAGCCCCCACAGTGTGAACACTGAAGCTTTCTTT. This translates into CASSPSPHSVNTEAFF. Variable domain in full (rest from reference TRBV7-9 and TRBJ1-1): DTGVSQNPRHKITKRGQNVTFRCDPISEHNRLYWYRQTLGQGPEFLTYFQNEAQLEKSRLLSDRFSAERPKGSFSTLEIQRTEQGDSAMYLCASSPSPHSVNTEAFFGQGTRLTVV.